This T cell receptor (beta chain) was retrieved from a study of T-cell memory formation after mild COVID-19. TCRdb reprocessed the 5' RACE reads with MiXCR, giving one entry per CDR3 protein. The repertoire consists of 250,000 to 300,000 distinct CDR3 sequences, with 8% to 10% occurring once and the leading ten covering about 20%. The germline gives CDR1 SGHDT, CDR2 YYEEEE. This CDR3 spans 13 amino acids. V was pared by 4 bases and J by 5 bases, with 9 bases between. The sample consisted of PBMCs or a T cell subset sorted from them (not recorded which). The chain combines TRBV5-6 with TRBJ1-4, with D maybe TRBD1 (5 bases). The sequence came from a young man who had mild COVID-19 (a few samples of this study predate the infection). Cell type and time point are not known. CDR3 coding DNA: TGTGCCAGCAGCAGGGGCCCCAATGAAAAACTGTTTTTT. It is translated as CASSRGPNEKLFF.